The clone carrying this TCR delta chain was detected a few times. The junction does not match germline at one end; this may be a read error. The length of the CDR3 is 26 residues. The germline V gene encodes CDR1 TSWWSYY and CDR2 QGS. The data are from a study of gamma-delta T cells after stem cell transplantation. TCRdb repeated clone calling on the RT-PCR reads with CATT. The repertoire holds 12,000 to 15,000 delta-chain clones, with roughly a third as singletons. This receptor was identified in a human donor. It is not recorded whose cells these are; they may come from a transplant donor. This chain links TRDV1 with TRDJ1, with D perhaps TRDD3 (5 bases). The sequencing sample was made of gamma-delta T cells. This chain's CDR3 is CALGRTRPDYPGFSPGLKDPTDKLIF. CDR3 sequence (DNA): TGTGCTCTTGGACGGACACGGCCTGACTATCCTGGGTTCTCGCCGGGGCTGAAGGATCCGACCGATAAGCTCATCTTT.